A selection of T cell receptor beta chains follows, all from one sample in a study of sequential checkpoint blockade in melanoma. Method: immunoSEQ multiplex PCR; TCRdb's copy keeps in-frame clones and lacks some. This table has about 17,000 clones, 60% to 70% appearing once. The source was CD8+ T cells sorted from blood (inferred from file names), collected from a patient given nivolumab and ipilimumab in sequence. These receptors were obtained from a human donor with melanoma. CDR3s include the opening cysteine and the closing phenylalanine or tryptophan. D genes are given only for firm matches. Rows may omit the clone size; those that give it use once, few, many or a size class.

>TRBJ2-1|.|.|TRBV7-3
TGTGCCAGCAGCTCCAGAAACAATGAGCAGTTCTTC
CASSSRNNEQFF
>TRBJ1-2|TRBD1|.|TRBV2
TGTGCCAGTAAACAGGGGTTCAACTACACCTTC
CASKQGFNYTF
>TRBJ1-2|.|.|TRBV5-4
TGTGCCAGCAGCTTGGCCAGGGACTATGGCTACACCTTC
CASSLARDYGYTF
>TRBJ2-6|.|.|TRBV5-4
TGTGCCAGCAGCTTGATCATAGGAGCCTCTGGGGCCAACGTCCTGACTTTC
CASSLIIGASGANVLTF
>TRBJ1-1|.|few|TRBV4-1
TGCGCCAGCAGCCAAGTGGCCACCCACGGGGACACTGAAGCTTTCTTT
CASSQVATHGDTEAFF
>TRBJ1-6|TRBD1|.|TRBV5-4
TGTGCCAGCAGCTCCTCGGGGACAGGCTATAATTCACCCCTCCACTTT
CASSSSGTGYNSPLHF
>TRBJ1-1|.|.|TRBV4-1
TGTGCCAGCAGCCATACATCACAGGGTGAAGCTTTCTTT
CASSHTSQGEAFF
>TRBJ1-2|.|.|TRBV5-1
TGCGCCAGCAGCGGGGGGTATGGCTACACCTTC
CASSGGYGYTF
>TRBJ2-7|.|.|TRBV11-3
TGTGCCAGCAGCTTAACGACAGCCTACGAGCAGTACTTC
CASSLTTAYEQYF
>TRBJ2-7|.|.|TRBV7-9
TGTGCCAGCAGCTTAGATGCAGGGAACGAGCAGTACTTC
CASSLDAGNEQYF
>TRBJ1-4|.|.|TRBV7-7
TGTGCCAGCAGCGAGGGATTGGAAAAACTGTTTTTT
CASSEGLEKLFF
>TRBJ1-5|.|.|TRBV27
TGTGCCAGCAGTTTGGGGGAGGACGGCAATCAGCCCCAGCATTTT
CASSLGEDGNQPQHF
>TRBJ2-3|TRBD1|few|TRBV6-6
TGTGCCAGCAGTCTACGACAGGGGTCAACAGATACGCAGTATTTT
CASSLRQGSTDTQYF
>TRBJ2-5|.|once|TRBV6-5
TGTGCCAGCAGTTACGGTTTTGAGTACTCCCAGTACTTC
CASSYGFEYSQYF
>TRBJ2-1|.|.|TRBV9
TGTGCCAGCAGCGTAGTTAGGGAGAATGAGCAGTTCTTC
CASSVVRENEQFF
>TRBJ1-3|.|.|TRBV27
TGTGCCAGCAGCCCCGCCCTGGCCCACTCTGGAAACACCATATATTTT
CASSPALAHSGNTIYF
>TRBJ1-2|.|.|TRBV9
TGTGCCAGCAGCGTAGGCCCGCCGGGGGGCGCCTATGGCTACACCTTC
CASSVGPPGGAYGYTF
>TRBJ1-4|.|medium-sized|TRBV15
TGTGCCACCAGCAGAGCAGGGATTAATGAAAAACTGTTTTTT
CATSRAGINEKLFF
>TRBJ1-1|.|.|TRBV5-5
TGTGCCAGCGATCCCGGAGGGGTTAACACTGAAGCTTTCTTT
CASDPGGVNTEAFF
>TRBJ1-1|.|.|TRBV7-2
TGTGCCAGCAGTCCTATCAGGGGAGCTGACGAAGCTTTCTTT
CASSPIRGADEAFF
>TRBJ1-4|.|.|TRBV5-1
TGCGCCAGCAGCGAGGAGGGCTCGGGTGGAAAACTGTTTTTT
CASSEEGSGGKLFF
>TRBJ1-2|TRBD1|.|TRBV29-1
TGCAGCGTCGGGACAGTCTATGGCTACACCTTC
CSVGTVYGYTF
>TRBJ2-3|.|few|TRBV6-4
TGTGCCAGCAGTGACTCTGAGACAGATACGCAGTATTTT
CASSDSETDTQYF
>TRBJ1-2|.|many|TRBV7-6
TGTGCCAGCAGCTTAGAGCGTAACTATGGCTACACCTTC
CASSLERNYGYTF
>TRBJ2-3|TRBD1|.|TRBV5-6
TGTGCCAGCAGCTTACAGGGGCCGGGCACAGATACGCAGTATTTT
CASSLQGPGTDTQYF